The entry that follows covers one TCR beta chain sequence. Trimming cost V 4 bases and J 2 bases; bases outside gene matches: 24. Germline CDR1 and CDR2: SGDLS and YYNGEE. CDR3 length: 20 amino acids. TCRdb's table, derived via immunoSEQ multiplex PCR, lists solely in-frame clones and lacks some. Among 300,000 to 400,000 clones listed, 75% to 90% were seen once. This specimen belongs to a study of blood T cell repertoires in COVID-19. The TCR comes from a man aged 60 to 69 who had recovered from COVID-19. The chain recombines TRBV9 with TRBJ2-7; 7 bases match TRBD2. The sample consisted of PBMCs or T cells enriched from blood (not recorded which). This chain's CDR3 is CASSFLFLRARENGTYEQYF. The DNA of the CDR3 is TGTGCCAGCAGCTTTCTTTTCCTGCGTGCGCGGGAGAACGGGACCTACGAGCAGTACTTC.